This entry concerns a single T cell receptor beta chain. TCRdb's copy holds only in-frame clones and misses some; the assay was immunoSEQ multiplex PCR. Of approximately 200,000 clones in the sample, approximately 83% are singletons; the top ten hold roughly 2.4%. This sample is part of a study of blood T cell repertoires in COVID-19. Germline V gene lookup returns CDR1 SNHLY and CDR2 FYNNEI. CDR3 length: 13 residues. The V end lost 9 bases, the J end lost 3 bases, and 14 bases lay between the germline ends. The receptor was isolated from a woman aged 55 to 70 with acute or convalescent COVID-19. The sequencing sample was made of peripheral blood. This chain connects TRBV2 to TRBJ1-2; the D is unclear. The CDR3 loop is CASSRDSDYGYTF. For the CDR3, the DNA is TGTGCCAGTTCCCGGGATTCTGACTATGGCTACACCTTC.